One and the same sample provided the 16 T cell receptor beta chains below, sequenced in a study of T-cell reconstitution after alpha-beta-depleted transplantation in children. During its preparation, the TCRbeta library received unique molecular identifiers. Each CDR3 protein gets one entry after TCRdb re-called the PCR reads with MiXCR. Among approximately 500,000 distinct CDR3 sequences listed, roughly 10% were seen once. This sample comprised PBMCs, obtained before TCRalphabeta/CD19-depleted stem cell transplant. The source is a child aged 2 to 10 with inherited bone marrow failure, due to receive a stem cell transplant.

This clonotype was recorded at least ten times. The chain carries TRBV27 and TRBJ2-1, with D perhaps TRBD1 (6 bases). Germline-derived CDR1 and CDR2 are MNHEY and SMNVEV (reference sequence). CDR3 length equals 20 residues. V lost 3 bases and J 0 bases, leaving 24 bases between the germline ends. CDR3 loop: CASSLRSTGWADSSYNEQFF. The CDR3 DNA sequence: TGTGCCAGCAGTTTGCGTAGTACAGGGTGGGCGGATAGCTCCTACAATGAGCAGTTCTTC.

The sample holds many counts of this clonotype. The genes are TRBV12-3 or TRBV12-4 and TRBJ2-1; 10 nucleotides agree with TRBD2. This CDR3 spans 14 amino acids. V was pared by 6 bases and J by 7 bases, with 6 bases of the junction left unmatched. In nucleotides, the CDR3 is TGTGCCAGCAGCCCCGCTAGCGGGAGTAATGAGCAGTTCTTC. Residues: CASSPASGSNEQFF.

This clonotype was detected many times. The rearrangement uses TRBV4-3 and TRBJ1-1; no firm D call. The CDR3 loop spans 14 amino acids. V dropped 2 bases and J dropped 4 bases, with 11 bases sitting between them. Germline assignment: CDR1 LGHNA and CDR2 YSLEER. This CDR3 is CASSQRLALTEAFF. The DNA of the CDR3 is TGCGCCAGCAGCCAAAGACTGGCCCTCACTGAAGCTTTCTTT.

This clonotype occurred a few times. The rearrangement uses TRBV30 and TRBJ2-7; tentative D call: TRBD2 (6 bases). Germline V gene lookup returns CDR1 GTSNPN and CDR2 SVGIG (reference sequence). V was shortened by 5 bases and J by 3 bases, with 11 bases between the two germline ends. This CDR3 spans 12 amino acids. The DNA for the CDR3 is TGTGCCTGGGGGGGAGGCGACTACGAGCAGTACTTC. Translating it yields CAWGGGDYEQYF.

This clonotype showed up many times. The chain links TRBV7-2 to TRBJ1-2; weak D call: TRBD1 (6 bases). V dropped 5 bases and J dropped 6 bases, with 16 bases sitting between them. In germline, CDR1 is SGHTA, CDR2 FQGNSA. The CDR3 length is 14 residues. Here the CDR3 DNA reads TGTGCCAGCAGCCAGACGACAGGTTCTAATGGCTACACCTTC. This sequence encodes CASSQTTGSNGYTF.

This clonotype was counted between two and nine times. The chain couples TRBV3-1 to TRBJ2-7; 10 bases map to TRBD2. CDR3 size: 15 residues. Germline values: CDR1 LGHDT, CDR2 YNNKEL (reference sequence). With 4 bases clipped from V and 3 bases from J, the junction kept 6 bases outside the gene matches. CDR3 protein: CASSLRAGGFYEQYF. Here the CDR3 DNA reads TGTGCCAGCAGCCTCAGAGCGGGAGGGTTCTACGAGCAGTACTTC.

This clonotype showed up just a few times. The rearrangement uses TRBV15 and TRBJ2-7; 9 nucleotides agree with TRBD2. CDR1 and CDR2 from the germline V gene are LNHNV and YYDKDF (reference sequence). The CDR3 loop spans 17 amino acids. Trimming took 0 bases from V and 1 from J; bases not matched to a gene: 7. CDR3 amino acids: CATSRDTTSGFSYEQYF. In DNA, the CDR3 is TGTGCCACCAGCAGAGATACGACTAGCGGATTTTCCTACGAGCAGTACTTC.

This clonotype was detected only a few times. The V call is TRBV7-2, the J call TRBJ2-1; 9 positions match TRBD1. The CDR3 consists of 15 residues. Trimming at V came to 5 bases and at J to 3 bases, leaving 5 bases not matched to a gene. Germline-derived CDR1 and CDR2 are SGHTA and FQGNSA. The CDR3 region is CASSPDRGGYNEQFF. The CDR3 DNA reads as TGTGCCAGCAGCCCGGACAGGGGCGGCTACAATGAGCAGTTCTTC.

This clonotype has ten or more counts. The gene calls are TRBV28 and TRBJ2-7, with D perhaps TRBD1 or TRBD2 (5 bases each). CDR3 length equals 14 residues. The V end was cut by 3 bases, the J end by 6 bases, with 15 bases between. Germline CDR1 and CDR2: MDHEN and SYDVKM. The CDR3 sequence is CASSFGADLAEQYF. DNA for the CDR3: TGTGCCAGCAGTTTCGGGGCTGATTTGGCCGAGCAGTACTTC.

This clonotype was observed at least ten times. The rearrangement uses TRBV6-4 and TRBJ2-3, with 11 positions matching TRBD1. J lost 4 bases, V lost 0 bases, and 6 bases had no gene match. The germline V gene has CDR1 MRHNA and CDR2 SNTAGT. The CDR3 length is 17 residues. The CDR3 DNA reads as TGTGCCAGCAGTGACTCGTATCTGGACAGGGGGCCAGATACGCAGTATTTT. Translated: CASSDSYLDRGPDTQYF.

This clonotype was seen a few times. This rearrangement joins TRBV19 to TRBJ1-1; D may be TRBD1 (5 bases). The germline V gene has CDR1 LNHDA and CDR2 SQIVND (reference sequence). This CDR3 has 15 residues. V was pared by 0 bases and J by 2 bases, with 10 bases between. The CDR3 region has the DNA TGTGCCAGTAGTATAGAGTCGGGACCAAACACTGAAGCTTTCTTT. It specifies CASSIESGPNTEAFF.

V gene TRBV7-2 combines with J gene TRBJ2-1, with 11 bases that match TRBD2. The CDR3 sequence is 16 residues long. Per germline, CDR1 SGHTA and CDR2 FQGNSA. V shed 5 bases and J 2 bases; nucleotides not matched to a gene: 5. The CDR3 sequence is CASSPVAGGPYNEQFF. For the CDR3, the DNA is TGTGCCAGCAGCCCGGTAGCGGGAGGGCCCTACAATGAGCAGTTCTTC.

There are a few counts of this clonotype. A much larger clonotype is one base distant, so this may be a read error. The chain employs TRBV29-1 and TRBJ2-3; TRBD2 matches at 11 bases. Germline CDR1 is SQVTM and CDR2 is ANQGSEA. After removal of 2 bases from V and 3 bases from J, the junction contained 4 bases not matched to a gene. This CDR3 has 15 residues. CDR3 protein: CSVETSGSTTDTQYF. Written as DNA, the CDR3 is TGCAGCGTTGAAACTAGCGGGAGTACTACAGATACGCAGTATTTT.

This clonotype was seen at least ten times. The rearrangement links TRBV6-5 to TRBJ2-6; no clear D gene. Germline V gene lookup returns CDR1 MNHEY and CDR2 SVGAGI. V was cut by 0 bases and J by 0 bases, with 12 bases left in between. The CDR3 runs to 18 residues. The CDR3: CASSYSSKTISGANVLTF. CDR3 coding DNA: TGTGCCAGCAGTTACTCCAGTAAGACAATCTCTGGGGCCAACGTCCTGACTTTC.

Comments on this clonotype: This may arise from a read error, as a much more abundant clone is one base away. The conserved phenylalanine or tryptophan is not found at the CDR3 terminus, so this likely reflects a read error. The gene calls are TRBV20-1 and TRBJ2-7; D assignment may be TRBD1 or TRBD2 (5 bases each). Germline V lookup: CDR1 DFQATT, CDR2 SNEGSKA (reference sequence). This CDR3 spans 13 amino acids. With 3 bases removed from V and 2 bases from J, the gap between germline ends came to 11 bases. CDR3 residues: CSARGRRTYEQYL. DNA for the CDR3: TGCAGTGCTAGGGGACGCCGCACCTACGAGCAGTACCTC.

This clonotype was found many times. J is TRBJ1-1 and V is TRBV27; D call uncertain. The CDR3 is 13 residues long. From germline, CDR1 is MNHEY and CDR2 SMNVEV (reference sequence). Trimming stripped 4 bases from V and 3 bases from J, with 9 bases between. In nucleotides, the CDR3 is TGTGCCAGCAGTTGGGGTTCAGACACTGAAGCTTTCTTT. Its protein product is CASSWGSDTEAFF.